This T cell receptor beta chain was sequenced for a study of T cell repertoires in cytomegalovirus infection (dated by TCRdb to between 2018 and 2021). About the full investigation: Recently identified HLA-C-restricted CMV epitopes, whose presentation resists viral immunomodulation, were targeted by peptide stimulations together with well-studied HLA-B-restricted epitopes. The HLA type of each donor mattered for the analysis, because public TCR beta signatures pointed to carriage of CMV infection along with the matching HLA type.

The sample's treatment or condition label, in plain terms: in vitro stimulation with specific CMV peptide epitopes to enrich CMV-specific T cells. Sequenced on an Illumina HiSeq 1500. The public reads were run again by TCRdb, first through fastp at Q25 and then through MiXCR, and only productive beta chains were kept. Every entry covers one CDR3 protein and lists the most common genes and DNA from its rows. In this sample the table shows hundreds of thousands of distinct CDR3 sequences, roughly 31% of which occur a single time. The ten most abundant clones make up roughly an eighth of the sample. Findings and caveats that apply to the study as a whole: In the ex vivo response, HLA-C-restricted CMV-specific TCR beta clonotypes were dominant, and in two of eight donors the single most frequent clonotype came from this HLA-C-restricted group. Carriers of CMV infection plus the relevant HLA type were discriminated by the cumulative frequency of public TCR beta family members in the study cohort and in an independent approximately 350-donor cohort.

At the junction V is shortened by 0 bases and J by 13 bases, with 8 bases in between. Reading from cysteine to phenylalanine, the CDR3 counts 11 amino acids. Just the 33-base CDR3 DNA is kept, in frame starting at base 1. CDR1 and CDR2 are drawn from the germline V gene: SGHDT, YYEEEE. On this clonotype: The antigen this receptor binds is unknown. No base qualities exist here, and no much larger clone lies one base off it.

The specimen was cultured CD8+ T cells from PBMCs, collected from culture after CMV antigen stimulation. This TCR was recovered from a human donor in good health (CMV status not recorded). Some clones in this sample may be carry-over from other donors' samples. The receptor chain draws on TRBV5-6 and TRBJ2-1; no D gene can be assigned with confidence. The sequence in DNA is TGTGCCAGCAGCTTGGCATCGTTCCAGTTCTTC. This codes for CASSLASFQFF.